The clone carrying this T cell receptor beta chain came up a few times. Its target is not known. The sample belongs to a study of beta chain features in type 1 diabetes. Study as a whole: The study found patients and healthy donors alike in age, gender and cell yields.

Study results and caveats: Highly expressing activated T cells could be over-counted with a cDNA template. With patients and controls alike, PCR might favor shorter templates to an equal degree. TCRB CDR3s from Type 1 diabetes patients were moderately but significantly shorter in all four CD4+ subsets. Across patients, naive, central memory and Treg TCRB repertoires exhibited apparently greater similarity than was observed across healthy donors.

The authors reverse transcribed all of the isolated RNA, so sequencing captured expressed TCRB transcripts. Produced via immunoSEQ multiplex PCR; TCRdb's table is partial and in-frame only. Counted here are about 260,000 clones, around 25% occurring once; the ten biggest clones make up 0.012%. The CDR3 is 15 residues long. Germline CDR1 and CDR2: SGHRS and YFSETQ. V gave up 0 bases and J gave up 4 bases; unmatched junction bases: 2. This receptor was obtained from a woman aged 25 to 39 with type 1 diabetes. The material sequenced was naive CD4+ T cells from blood. V and J are TRBV5-1 and TRBJ2-5; 11 nucleotides align to TRBD2. The CDR3 loop reads CASSLELAGGETQYF. The CDR3 nucleotides read TGCGCCAGCAGCTTGGAGCTAGCGGGAGGAGAGACCCAGTACTTC.